This TCR beta chain was sequenced in a study of CD8+CD57+ T cells in acquired aplastic anemia. About the study: Sorted CD4+ plus CD8+ cells gave DNA averaging roughly 2.9 ug. General observations from the study: Approximately 28 CD8+ CDR3 sequences were shared between patients and controls.

Researchers used genomic DNA as the template to profile TCR beta VDJ and CDR3. TCRdb re-called the reads through MiXCR, storing one row per CDR3 protein. The sample has 200,000 or so distinct CDR3 sequences; approximately 48% are singletons. Many counts were recorded for this clonotype. Its antigen is undetermined. Germline V lookup: CDR1 LGHDT, CDR2 YNNKEL (reference sequence). The germline V and J ends were trimmed by 1 base and 7 bases, with 8 bases remaining between them. This CDR3 has 12 residues. Before being chosen for sequencing, patients had shown CD8+CD57+ cell expansion by flow cytometry. Patients, without exception, had severe acquired aplastic anemia.

The chain recombines TRBV3-1 with TRBJ2-7; D remains ambiguous. The sequence was obtained from a human donor with aplastic anemia. The sample taken for sequencing was sorted CD4+, CD8+, or CD8+CD57+ T cells (not recorded which) from PBMCs. The CDR3 region is CASSQAPREQYF. For the CDR3, the DNA is TGTGCCAGCAGCCAAGCCCCTCGGGAGCAGTACTTC.